The TCR beta chain under discussion was sequenced for a study of T cell responses to AZD1222 COVID-19 vaccine. Clones were read by immunoSEQ multiplex PCR, and TCRdb kept only the in-frame ones, dropping some. Of roughly 120,000 clones listed, approximately 89% are singletons. The CDR3 has 16 residues. The ends were cut back, 1 base at V and 3 bases at J, with 16 bases in the middle. Looked up from germline, CDR1 is SEHNR and CDR2 is FQNEAQ (reference sequence). This clone came up once. J is TRBJ2-7 and V is TRBV7-9, with D tentatively TRBD1 or TRBD2 (6 bases each). Here the sequenced sample was peripheral blood, taken 28 days after the second AZD1222 dose. This TCR derives from an adult who received the AZD1222 COVID-19 vaccine. CDR3 bases: TGTGCCAGCAGCTTAGTCAGGGGAGGTGTCCTCTACGAGCAGTACTTC. Translated: CASSLVRGGVLYEQYF.